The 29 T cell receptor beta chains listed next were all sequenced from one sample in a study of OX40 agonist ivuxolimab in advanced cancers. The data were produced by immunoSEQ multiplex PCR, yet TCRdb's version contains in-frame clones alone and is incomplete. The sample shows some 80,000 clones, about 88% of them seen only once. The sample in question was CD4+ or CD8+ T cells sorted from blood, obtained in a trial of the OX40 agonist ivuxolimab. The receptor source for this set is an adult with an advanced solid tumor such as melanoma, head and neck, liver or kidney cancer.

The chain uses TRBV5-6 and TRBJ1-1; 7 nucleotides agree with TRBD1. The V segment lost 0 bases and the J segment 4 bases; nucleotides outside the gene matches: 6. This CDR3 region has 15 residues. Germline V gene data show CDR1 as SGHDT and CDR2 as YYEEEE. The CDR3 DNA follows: TGTGCCAGCAGCTTGGAAGGTCCAGGGGGCACTGAAGCTTTCTTT. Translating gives CASSLEGPGGTEAFF.

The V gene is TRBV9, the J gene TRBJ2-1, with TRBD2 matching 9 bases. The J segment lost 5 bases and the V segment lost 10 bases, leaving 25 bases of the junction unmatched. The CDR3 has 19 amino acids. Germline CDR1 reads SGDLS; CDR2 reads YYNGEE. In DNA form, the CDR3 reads TGTGCCGGACATAAACCGGGACTAGCCCTTCTGTGTAGAGACAATGAGCAGTTCTTC. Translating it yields CAGHKPGLALLCRDNEQFF.

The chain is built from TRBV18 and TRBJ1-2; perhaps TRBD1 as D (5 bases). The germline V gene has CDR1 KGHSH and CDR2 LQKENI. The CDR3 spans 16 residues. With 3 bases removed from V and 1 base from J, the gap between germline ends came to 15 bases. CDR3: CASSPTTGAFNYGYTF. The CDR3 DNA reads TGTGCCAGCTCACCGACTACCGGGGCATTTAACTATGGCTACACCTTC.

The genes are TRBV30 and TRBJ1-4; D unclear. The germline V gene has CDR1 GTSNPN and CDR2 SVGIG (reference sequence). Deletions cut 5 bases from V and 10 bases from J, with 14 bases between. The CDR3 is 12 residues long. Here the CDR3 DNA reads TGTGCCTGGTCCCTAAAGGCCGGAAAACTGTTTTTT. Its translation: CAWSLKAGKLFF.

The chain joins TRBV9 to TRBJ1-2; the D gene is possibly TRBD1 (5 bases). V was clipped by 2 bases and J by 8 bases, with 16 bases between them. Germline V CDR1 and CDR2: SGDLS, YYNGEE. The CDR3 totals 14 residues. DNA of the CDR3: TGTGCCAGCAGCGTGAATTGGCCAGGGCCCGGCTACACCTTC. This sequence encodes CASSVNWPGPGYTF.

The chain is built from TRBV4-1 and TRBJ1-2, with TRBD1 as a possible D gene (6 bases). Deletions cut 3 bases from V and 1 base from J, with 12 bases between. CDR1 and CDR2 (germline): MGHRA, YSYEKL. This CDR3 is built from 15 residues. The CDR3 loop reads CASSQGAQINYGYTF. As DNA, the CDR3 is TGCGCCAGCAGCCAGGGGGCCCAGATTAACTATGGCTACACCTTC.

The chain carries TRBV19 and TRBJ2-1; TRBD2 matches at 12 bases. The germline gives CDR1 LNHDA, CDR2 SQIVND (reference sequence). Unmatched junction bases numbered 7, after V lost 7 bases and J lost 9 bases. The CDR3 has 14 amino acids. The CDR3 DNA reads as TGTGCCAGTATCTCGGCTAGCGGGAGGGCTGAGCAGTTCTTC. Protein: CASISASGRAEQFF.

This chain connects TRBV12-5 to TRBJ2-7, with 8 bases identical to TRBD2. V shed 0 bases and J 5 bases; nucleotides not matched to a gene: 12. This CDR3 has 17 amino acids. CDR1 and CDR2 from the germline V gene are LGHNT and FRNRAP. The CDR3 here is CASGLVNVGGRRNEQYF. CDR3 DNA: TGTGCTAGTGGTTTGGTAAATGTCGGCGGGAGGAGGAACGAGCAGTACTTC.

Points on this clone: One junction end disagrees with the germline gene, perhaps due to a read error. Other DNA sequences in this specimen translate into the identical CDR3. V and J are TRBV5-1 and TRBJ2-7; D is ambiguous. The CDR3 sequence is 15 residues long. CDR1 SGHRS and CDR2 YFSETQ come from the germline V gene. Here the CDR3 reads CASSLVSDGPYEQYF. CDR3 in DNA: TGCGCCAGCAGCTTGGTTTCGGACGGACCCTACGAGCAGTACTTT.

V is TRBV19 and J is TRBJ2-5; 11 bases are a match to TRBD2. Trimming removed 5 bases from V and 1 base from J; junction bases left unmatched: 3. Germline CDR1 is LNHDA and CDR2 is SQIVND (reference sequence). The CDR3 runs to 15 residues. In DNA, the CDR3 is TGTGCCAGTAGTTCTGGGACTAGCGGCCAAGAGACCCAGTACTTC. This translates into CASSSGTSGQETQYF.

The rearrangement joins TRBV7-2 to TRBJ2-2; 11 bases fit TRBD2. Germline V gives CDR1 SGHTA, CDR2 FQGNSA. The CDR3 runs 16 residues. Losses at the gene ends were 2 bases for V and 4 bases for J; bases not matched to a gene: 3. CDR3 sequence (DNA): TGTGCCAGCAGCTTAACCCTAGCGGGGGGCACCGGGGAGCTGTTTTTT. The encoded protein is CASSLTLAGGTGELFF.

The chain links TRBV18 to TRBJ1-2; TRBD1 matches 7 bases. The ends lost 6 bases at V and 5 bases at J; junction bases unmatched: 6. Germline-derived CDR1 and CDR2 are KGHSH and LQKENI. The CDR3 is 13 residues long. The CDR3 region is CASSRGTDYGYTF. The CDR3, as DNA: TGTGCCAGCTCCCGTGGGACAGATTATGGCTACACCTTC.

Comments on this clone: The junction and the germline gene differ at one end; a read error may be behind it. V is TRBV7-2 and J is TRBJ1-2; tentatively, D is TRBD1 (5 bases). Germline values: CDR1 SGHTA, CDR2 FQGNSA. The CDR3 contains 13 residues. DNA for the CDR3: TGTGCCAGCAGCCTAGCAGGGTTTGGTGGCTACACCTTC. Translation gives CASSLAGFGGYTF.

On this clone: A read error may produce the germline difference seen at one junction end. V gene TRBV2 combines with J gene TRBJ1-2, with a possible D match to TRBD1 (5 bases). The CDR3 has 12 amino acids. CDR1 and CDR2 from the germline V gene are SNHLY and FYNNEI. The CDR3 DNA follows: TGTGCCAGCAGTGCGACAGTCTATAGCTACACCTTC. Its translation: CASSATVYSYTF.

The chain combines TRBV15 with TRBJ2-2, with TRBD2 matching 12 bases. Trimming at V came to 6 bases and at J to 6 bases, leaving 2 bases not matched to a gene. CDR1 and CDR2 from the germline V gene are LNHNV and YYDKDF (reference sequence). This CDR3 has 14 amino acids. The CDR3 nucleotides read TGTGCCACCAGGCTAGCGGGAGGGGCCGGGGAGCTGTTTTTT. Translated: CATRLAGGAGELFF.

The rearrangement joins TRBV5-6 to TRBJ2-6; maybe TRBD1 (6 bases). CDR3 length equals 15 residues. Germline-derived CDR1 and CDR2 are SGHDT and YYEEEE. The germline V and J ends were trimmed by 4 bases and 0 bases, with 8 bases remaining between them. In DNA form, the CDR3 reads TGTGCCAGCAGCCTACAGGGCTCTGGGGCCAACGTCCTGACTTTC. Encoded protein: CASSLQGSGANVLTF. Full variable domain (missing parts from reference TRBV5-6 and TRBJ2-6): DAGVTQSPTHLIKTRGQQVTLRCSPKSGHDTVSWYQQALGQGPQFIFQYYEEEERQRGNFPDRFSGHQFPNYSSELNVNALLLGDSALYLCASSLQGSGANVLTFGAGSRLTVL.

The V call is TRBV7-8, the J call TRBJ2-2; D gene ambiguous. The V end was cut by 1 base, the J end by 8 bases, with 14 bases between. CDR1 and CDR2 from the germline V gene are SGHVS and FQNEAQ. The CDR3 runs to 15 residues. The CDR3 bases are TGTGCCAGCAGCTTAGTTGTTGGGGATAGGGGGGAGCTGTTTTTT. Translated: CASSLVVGDRGELFF.

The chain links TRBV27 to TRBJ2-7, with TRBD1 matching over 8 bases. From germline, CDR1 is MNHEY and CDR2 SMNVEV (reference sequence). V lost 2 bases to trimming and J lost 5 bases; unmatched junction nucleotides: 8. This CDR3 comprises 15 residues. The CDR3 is CASSLGGQGIDEQYF. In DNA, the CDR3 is TGTGCCAGCAGTTTAGGCGGACAGGGAATCGACGAGCAGTACTTC.

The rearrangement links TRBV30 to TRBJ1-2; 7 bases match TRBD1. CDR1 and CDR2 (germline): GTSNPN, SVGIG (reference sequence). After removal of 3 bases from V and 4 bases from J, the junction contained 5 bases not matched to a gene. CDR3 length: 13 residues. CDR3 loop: CAWRDRNLYGYTF. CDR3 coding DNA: TGTGCCTGGAGGGACAGGAACCTCTATGGCTACACCTTC.

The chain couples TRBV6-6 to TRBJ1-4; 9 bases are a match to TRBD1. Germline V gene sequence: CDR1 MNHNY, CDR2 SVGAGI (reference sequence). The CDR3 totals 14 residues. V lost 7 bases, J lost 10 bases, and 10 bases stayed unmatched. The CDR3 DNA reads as TGTGCCAGCACCACACAGGGGGCGCGGGGAAAACTGTTTTTT. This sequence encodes CASTTQGARGKLFF.

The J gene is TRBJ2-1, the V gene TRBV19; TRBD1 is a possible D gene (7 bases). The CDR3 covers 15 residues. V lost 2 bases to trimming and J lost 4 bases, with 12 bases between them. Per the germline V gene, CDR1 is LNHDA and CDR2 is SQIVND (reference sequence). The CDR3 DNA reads TGTGCCAGTAGTATACCAGGGGGGTCGTACAATGAGCAGTTCTTC. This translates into CASSIPGGSYNEQFF.

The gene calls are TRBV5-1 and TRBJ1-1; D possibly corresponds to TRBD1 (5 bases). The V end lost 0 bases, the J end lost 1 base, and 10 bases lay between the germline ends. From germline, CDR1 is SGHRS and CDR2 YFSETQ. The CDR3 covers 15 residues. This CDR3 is CASSLVGAENTEAFF. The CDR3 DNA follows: TGCGCCAGCAGCTTGGTAGGGGCGGAGAACACTGAAGCTTTCTTT.

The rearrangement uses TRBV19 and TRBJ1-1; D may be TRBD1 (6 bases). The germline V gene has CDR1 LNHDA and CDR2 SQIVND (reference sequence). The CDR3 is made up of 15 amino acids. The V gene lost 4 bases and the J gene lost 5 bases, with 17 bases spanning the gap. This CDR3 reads CASSKGVRLQTEAFF. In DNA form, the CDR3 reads TGTGCCAGTAGTAAGGGGGTCAGGCTACAAACTGAAGCTTTCTTT.

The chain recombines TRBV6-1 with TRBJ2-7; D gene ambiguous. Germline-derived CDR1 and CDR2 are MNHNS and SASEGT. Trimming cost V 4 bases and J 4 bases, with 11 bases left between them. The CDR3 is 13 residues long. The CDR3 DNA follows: TGTGCCAGCAGTGGTCCCTCGATGTACGAGCAGTACTTC. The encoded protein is CASSGPSMYEQYF.

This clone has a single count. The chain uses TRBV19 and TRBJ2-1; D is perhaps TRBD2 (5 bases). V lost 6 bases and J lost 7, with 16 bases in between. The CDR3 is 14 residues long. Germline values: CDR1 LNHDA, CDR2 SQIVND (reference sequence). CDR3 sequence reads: CASSQLQDYNEQFF. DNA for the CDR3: TGTGCCAGTAGCCAACTCCAAGACTATAATGAGCAGTTCTTC.

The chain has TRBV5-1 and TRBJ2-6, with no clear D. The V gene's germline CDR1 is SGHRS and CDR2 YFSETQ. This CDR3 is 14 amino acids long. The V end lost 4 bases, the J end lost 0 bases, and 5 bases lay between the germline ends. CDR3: CASSLLSGANVLTF. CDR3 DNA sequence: TGCGCCAGCAGCCTCCTCTCTGGGGCCAACGTCCTGACTTTC. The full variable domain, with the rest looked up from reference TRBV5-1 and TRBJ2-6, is KAGVTQTPRYLIKTRGQQVTLSCSPISGHRSVSWYQQTPGQGLQFLFEYFSETQRNKGNFPGRFSGRQFSNSRSEMNVSTLELGDSALYLCASSLLSGANVLTFGAGSRLTVL.

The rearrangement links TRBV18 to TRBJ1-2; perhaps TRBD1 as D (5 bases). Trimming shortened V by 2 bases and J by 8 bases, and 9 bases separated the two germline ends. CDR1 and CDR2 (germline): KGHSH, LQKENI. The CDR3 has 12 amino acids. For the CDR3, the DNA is TGTGCCAGCTCACCATCAGGGCAAGGCTACACCTTC. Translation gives CASSPSGQGYTF.

The CDR3 nucleotides read TGTGCCAGCAGCTTAGTCGAGATCGGGGAGCTGTTTTTT. Protein product: CASSLVEIGELFF. The rearrangement uses TRBV7-9 and TRBJ2-2; D is uncertain. V lost 1 base and J lost 7, with 7 bases in between. The CDR3 runs to 13 residues. Germline values: CDR1 SEHNR, CDR2 FQNEAQ (reference sequence).

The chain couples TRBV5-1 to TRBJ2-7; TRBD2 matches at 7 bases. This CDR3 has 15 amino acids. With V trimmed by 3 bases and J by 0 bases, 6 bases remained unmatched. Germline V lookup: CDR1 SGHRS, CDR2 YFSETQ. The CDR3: CASSWASGYSYEQYF. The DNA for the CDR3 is TGCGCCAGCAGCTGGGCTAGCGGTTACTCCTACGAGCAGTACTTC.